This TCR beta chain was sequenced during a study of early T cells in non-severe SARS-CoV-2 infection. This clonotype was seen many times. In TCRdb, the 5' RACE reads were re-called with MiXCR into one record per CDR3 protein. The sample comprises roughly 29,000 distinct CDR3 sequences, 2.9% of which are singletons, and approximately 0.72% rests with the top ten. CDR3 length equals 17 residues. Sequencing input: whole blood. This receptor was identified in an adult who was a healthcare worker with PCR-confirmed SARS-CoV-2 infection or an uninfected control (not recorded which). V and J are TRBV21-1 and TRBJ1-5. TRBV21-1 is listed as a pseudogene. CDR3 sequence reads: CASSKGFLNRLNQPQHF. The CDR3 DNA reads TGTGCCAGCAGCAAAGGTTTTCTGAACAGACTCAATCAGCCCCAGCATTTT.